This is a list of T cell receptor beta chains from one sample in a study of vaccination and CD4 T cells after COVID-19. TCRdb redid the calling of the PCR reads with MiXCR, one entry per CDR3 protein. Of about 22,000 distinct CDR3 sequences listed, approximately 29% are singletons. These receptors' targets are unknown. Material for sequencing was cultured CD4+ T cells from blood. Receptors originate from a human donor with COVID-19. CDR3s include the opening cysteine and the closing phenylalanine or tryptophan. D genes are given only for firm matches. The size of a clone is reported for some rows only, either as once, few or many, or as a class for expanded clones.

d_gene,v_gene,j_gene,abundance,CDR3nt,CDR3aa
TRBD2,TRBV11-2,TRBJ2-5,.,TGTGCCAGCAGCTTAGCTAGCGGGGGGCGGAGGGAGACCCAGTACTTC,CASSLASGGRRETQYF
.,TRBV20-1,TRBJ2-5,few,TGCAGTGCTGGAGTGGAGACCCAGTACTTC,CSAGVETQYF
.,TRBV6-2/TRBV6-3,TRBJ2-7,few,TGTGCCAGCAGTTACTCCGATGGAGCGCAGTACTTC,CASSYSDGAQYF
.,TRBV11-3,TRBJ2-7,few,TGTGCCAGCAGAAGGGACGAGGGGAACGAGCAGTACTTC,CASRRDEGNEQYF
.,TRBV6-1,TRBJ2-7,.,TGTGCCAGCAGGAGTCAGACCTACGAGCAGTACTTC,CASRSQTYEQYF
TRBD2,TRBV5-5,TRBJ2-3,few,TGTGCCAGCAGCCATGGCGGACTAGGGATAGATACGCAGTATTTT,CASSHGGLGIDTQYF
.,TRBV4-2,TRBJ2-5,.,TGTGCCAGCAGCCAAGATACGGAGACCCAGTACTTC,CASSQDTETQYF
.,TRBV6-1,TRBJ2-3,.,TGTGCCAGCAGCACCGGACTAATGGGCACAGATACGCAGTATTTT,CASSTGLMGTDTQYF
TRBD1,TRBV6-1,TRBJ1-2,.,TGTGCCAGCAGCCTGGGGGACAGGGCTGGCTACACCTTC,CASSLGDRAGYTF
TRBD1,TRBV20-1,TRBJ1-4,few,TGCAGTGCTAGTAAAGGGGGCGTAAATGAAAAACTGTTTTTT,CSASKGGVNEKLFF
.,TRBV4-1,TRBJ1-6,few,TGCGCCAGCAGCCTCGCGAACTCCTATAATTCACCCCTCCACTTT,CASSLANSYNSPLHF
.,TRBV11-2,TRBJ2-3,few,TGTGCCAGCAGCTTATCCAACGGGGTCGGGGCAGATACGCAGTATTTT,CASSLSNGVGADTQYF
.,TRBV15,TRBJ1-5,medium-sized,TGTGCCACCAGCAGAGACGGGGGGAATCAGCCCCAGCATTTT,CATSRDGGNQPQHF
TRBD1,TRBV11-2,TRBJ2-3,.,TGTGCCAGCAGCCGCCTGGGACAGGTTCGAGATACGCAGTATTTT,CASSRLGQVRDTQYF
.,TRBV27,TRBJ1-5,.,TGTGCCAGCAGTTCGGGACTGATCAATCAGCCCCAGCATTTT,CASSSGLINQPQHF
.,TRBV7-9,TRBJ1-5,few,TGTGCCAGCAGCTCCGACAGCGTCAATCAGCCCCAGCATTTT,CASSSDSVNQPQHF
.,TRBV5-6,TRBJ1-1,.,TGTGCCAGCAGCTTGTATCCGGAGCCTGAAGCTTTCTTT,CASSLYPEPEAFF
TRBD1,TRBV19,TRBJ1-1,.,TGTGCCAGTAGTCGAGACTGGACAGGGGAAGCTTTCTTT,CASSRDWTGEAFF
.,TRBV7-9,TRBJ2-2,few,TGTGCCACACACCCTGAAAGACAGAACACCGGGGAGCTGTTTTTT,CATHPERQNTGELFF
.,TRBV24-1,TRBJ2-1,.,TGTGCCACCAGTGATTTGAGGTACAATGAGCAGTTCTTC,CATSDLRYNEQFF
.,TRBV29-1,TRBJ2-2,.,TGCAGCGTTGATGAGGGGTTCTCCGGGGAGCTGTTTTTT,CSVDEGFSGELFF
.,TRBV30,TRBJ1-3,few,TGTGCCTGGACAGGGGTGACAGGAAACACCATATATTTT,CAWTGVTGNTIYF
TRBD2,TRBV20-1,TRBJ2-1,.,TGCAGTGCTACCTACTCGGGGGGCTCCTACAATGAGCAGTTCTTC,CSATYSGGSYNEQFF
TRBD1,TRBV27,TRBJ2-5,.,TGTGCCAGCAGTAGGGACAGGGGGCAAGAGACCCAGTACTTC,CASSRDRGQETQYF
.,TRBV9,TRBJ1-5,.,TGTGCCAGCAGCGTACGTGCGACAGTCAATCAGCCCCAGCATTTT,CASSVRATVNQPQHF
.,TRBV7-2,TRBJ1-6,.,TGTGCCAGCAGCTTAGCGGGGCAGGGTCTTGGTTCACCCCTCCACTTT,CASSLAGQGLGSPLHF
TRBD2,TRBV27,TRBJ2-7,.,TGTGCCAGCAGTCCCGGACTAGCGGGCCTCGAGCAGTACTTC,CASSPGLAGLEQYF
TRBD1,TRBV19,TRBJ2-7,.,TGTGCCAGTAGTATAGATGGGACAGGGAGGTACGAGCAGTACTTC,CASSIDGTGRYEQYF
.,TRBV27,TRBJ2-2,few,TGTGCCAGCAGTTTATTGGGCAGGGTGAACACCGGGGAGCTGTTTTTT,CASSLLGRVNTGELFF
TRBD2,TRBV5-1,TRBJ2-2,.,TGCGCCAGCAGCCCGGCGGGAGCGGGGGGCCTCACCGGGGAGCTGTTTTTT,CASSPAGAGGLTGELFF
TRBD2,TRBV7-2,TRBJ2-5,.,TGTGCCAGCAGCCTAACACGACTAGCGGGGCGTAAAGAGACCCAGTACTTC,CASSLTRLAGRKETQYF
TRBD1,TRBV7-2,TRBJ1-2,few,TGTGCCAGCAGCGAGGGACAGCACTATGGCTACACCTTC,CASSEGQHYGYTF
.,TRBV20-1,TRBJ1-6,medium-sized,TGCAGTGCTAGAGATGTCAACCCGGAGTCTGGTACATCCCTCCACTTT,CSARDVNPESGTSLHF
.,TRBV14,TRBJ2-1,.,TGTGCCAGCAGCCCTAACCTCCGGGCCTACAATGAGCAGTTCTTC,CASSPNLRAYNEQFF
.,TRBV2,TRBJ2-3,.,TGTGCCAGCAGTGAGCCCTCTCAAGCGAAACGCAGCACAGATACGCAGTATTTT,CASSEPSQAKRSTDTQYF
.,TRBV30,TRBJ2-1,once,TGTGCCTGGAATCTCCGGGACGCCGCCTACAATGAGCAGTTCTTC,CAWNLRDAAYNEQFF
.,TRBV2,TRBJ2-5,few,TGTGCCAGCACCCGACTAGTTTCCCCCCAAGAGACCCAGTACTTC,CASTRLVSPQETQYF
TRBD2,TRBV28,TRBJ2-7,.,TGTGCCAGCAAAGGGGCGGGGGGCTCCTACGAGCAGTACTTC,CASKGAGGSYEQYF
TRBD2,TRBV5-4,TRBJ2-3,.,TGTGCCAGCAGCTCCGGACTAGCGGGGAGAAGCACAGATACGCAGTATTTT,CASSSGLAGRSTDTQYF
TRBD1,TRBV5-5,TRBJ1-2,.,TGTGCCAGCGCTTCCGGGACAGCTAACTATGGCTACACCTTC,CASASGTANYGYTF
.,TRBV12-3/TRBV12-4,TRBJ1-2,few,TGTGCCAGCAGGGGATATGGCTACACCTTC,CASRGYGYTF
.,TRBV7-9,TRBJ2-1,few,TGTGCCAGCAGCCCCCGCCCGGGACCGGCTTACAATGAGCAGTTCTTC,CASSPRPGPAYNEQFF
.,TRBV2,TRBJ1-1,.,TGTGCCACCGGTCCAGGGAACACTGAAGCTTTCTTT,CATGPGNTEAFF
.,TRBV5-4,TRBJ1-2,.,TGTGCCAGCACTGGACAGCCCCCGACTGACTATGGCTACACCTTC,CASTGQPPTDYGYTF
TRBD2,TRBV7-3,TRBJ2-3,.,TGTGCCAGCAGCTTAGGGGGGGGATGGTTGGGAGATACGCAGTATTTT,CASSLGGGWLGDTQYF
TRBD1,TRBV10-2,TRBJ1-1,few,TGCGCCAGCAAGCAGGGGGCGGTTAAGAACACTGAAGCTTTCTTT,CASKQGAVKNTEAFF
TRBD1,TRBV4-3,TRBJ1-2,.,TGCGCCAGCAGCCAGGCCGACAGGGGTGACTATGGCTACACCTTC,CASSQADRGDYGYTF